The 18 T cell receptor beta chains given below trace back to one sample, sequenced in a study of CD8+ T cells in alopecia areata. Investigators isolated RNA and reverse transcribed it into cDNA to act as the sequencing template. Profiling relied on immunoSEQ multiplex PCR, and the TCRdb table lists in-frame clones only, not all of them. The sample has over 100,000 clones, around 49% seen once. This material consisted of CD8+ T cells sorted from blood, taken at week 0. The receptors shown here come from a human donor with alopecia areata.

A few counts support this clone. J is TRBJ2-2 and V is TRBV5-1, with D possibly matching TRBD1 (6 bases). The length of the CDR3 is 15 residues. Trimming removed 4 bases from V and 6 bases from J, with 16 bases in between. Germline V gene sequence: CDR1 SGHRS, CDR2 YFSETQ. The CDR3 coding sequence is TGCGCCAGCAGCCCCACAGGGATAGGGGCCGGGGAGCTGTTTTTT. Translated, it gives CASSPTGIGAGELFF.

V gene TRBV29-1 combines with J gene TRBJ1-4, with a tentative D call TRBD1 (6 bases). The CDR3 is 12 amino acids. Trimming pared 4 bases from V and 8 bases from J, leaving 11 bases between. In germline, CDR1 is SQVTM, CDR2 ANQGSEA. The CDR3 region is CSVGGADEKLFF. CDR3 sequence (DNA): TGCAGCGTTGGGGGGGCGGACGAAAAACTGTTTTTT.

The chain recombines TRBV13 with TRBJ1-1; D is uncertain. The CDR3 is 15 residues long. V lost 5 bases and J lost 6, with 19 bases in between. Germline assignment: CDR1 PRHDT and CDR2 FYEKMQ (reference sequence). The CDR3 reads CASSIPSGNPAEAFF. CDR3 in DNA: TGTGCCAGCAGCATCCCCTCCGGAAATCCGGCTGAAGCTTTCTTT.

The table lists this clone with a few counts. The gene calls are TRBV19 and TRBJ1-5, with D possibly matching TRBD1 (5 bases). The CDR3 extends over 19 amino acids. V shed 1 base and J shed 0 bases, with 19 bases lying between them. Looked up from germline, CDR1 is LNHDA and CDR2 is SQIVND (reference sequence). In nucleotides, the CDR3 is TGTGCCAGTAGTATAGTAACAGGACCCACAACCTATAGCAATCAGCCCCAGCATTTT. It specifies CASSIVTGPTTYSNQPQHF.

The V gene is TRBV9, the J gene TRBJ1-1, with 8 bases lining up with TRBD1. The V and J ends lost 3 bases and 1 base, in that order; junction bases with no gene match: 5. The germline gives CDR1 SGDLS, CDR2 YYNGEE. This CDR3 is built from 15 residues. In nucleotides, the CDR3 is TGTGCCAGCAGCGCTGGGGACAGGACGAACACTGAAGCTTTCTTT. It translates to CASSAGDRTNTEAFF.

The V and J genes are TRBV5-6 and TRBJ2-7; D uncertain. Germline loops: CDR1 SGHDT, CDR2 YYEEEE. V lost 4 bases and J 3 bases, leaving 14 bases between the germline ends. This CDR3 spans 14 amino acids. CDR3 loop: CASSPDSKLYEQYF. For the CDR3, the DNA is TGTGCCAGCAGCCCAGACTCAAAACTCTACGAGCAGTACTTC.

The chain joins TRBV27 to TRBJ1-2, with D unclear. V lost 0 bases to trimming and J lost 6 bases, with 11 bases between them. Germline V gives CDR1 MNHEY, CDR2 SMNVEV (reference sequence). The CDR3 extends over 14 amino acids. The CDR3 region has the DNA TGTGCCAGCAGTTTATCCCCCGCGGTGAATGGCTACACCTTC. Amino acid sequence: CASSLSPAVNGYTF.

The CDR3 loop is CASNTGTYQETQYF. In DNA form, the CDR3 reads TGTGCCAGCAACACAGGGACGTACCAAGAGACCCAGTACTTC. The chain carries TRBV11-2 and TRBJ2-5, with D possibly TRBD1 on 6 matching bases. Per the germline V gene, CDR1 is SGHAT and CDR2 is FQNNGV. CDR3 size: 14 residues. V lost 7 bases to trimming and J lost 0 bases, with 12 bases between them.

The V call is TRBV5-4, the J call TRBJ2-3; D is possibly TRBD1 (6 bases). Trimming removed 0 bases from V and 1 base from J, with 9 bases in between. Per the germline V gene, CDR1 is SGHNT and CDR2 is YYREEE (reference sequence). This CDR3 has 15 residues. The CDR3 reads CASSLGSGGTDTQYF. Written as DNA, the CDR3 is TGTGCCAGCAGCTTGGGATCAGGGGGCACAGATACGCAGTATTTT.

This clone was picked up many times. The CDR3 loop is CASSLGLGGYTF. The CDR3 DNA reads TGTGCCAGCAGCTTGGGATTGGGAGGCTACACCTTC. The V gene is TRBV5-8, the J gene TRBJ1-2; D remains ambiguous. CDR3 length: 12 amino acids. Trimming cost V 0 bases and J 8 bases, with 8 bases left between them. Germline CDR1 reads SGHTS; CDR2 reads YDEGEE. Full variable domain (rest looked up from reference TRBV5-8 and TRBJ1-2): EAGVTQSPTHLIKTRGQQATLRCSPISGHTSVYWYQQALGLGLQFLLWYDEGEERNRGNFPPRFSGRQFPNYSSELNVNALELEDSALYLCASSLGLGGYTFGSGTRLTVV.

This clone occurred a few times. This rearrangement joins TRBV11-1 to TRBJ1-1; maybe TRBD1 (5 bases). The V end lost 0 bases, the J end lost 3 bases, and 14 bases lay between the germline ends. CDR3 length: 16 amino acids. From germline, CDR1 is SGHAT and CDR2 FQDESV (reference sequence). The CDR3 nucleotides read TGTGCCAGCAGCTTAGCCGCGGCAGGGTCCTACACTGAAGCTTTCTTT. Its translation is CASSLAAAGSYTEAFF.

This clone was seen a few times. The chain carries TRBV27 and TRBJ1-6; D ambiguous. The CDR3 totals 14 residues. The germline V and J ends were trimmed by 2 bases and 13 bases, with 15 bases remaining between them. Germline V gene sequence: CDR1 MNHEY, CDR2 SMNVEV (reference sequence). In DNA form, the CDR3 reads TGTGCCAGCAGTTTAGGTGCCGGCGGCGCCCCCCTCCACTTT. Translating it yields CASSLGAGGAPLHF.

This rearrangement joins TRBV30 to TRBJ2-7; tentatively, D is TRBD1 or TRBD2 (5 bases each). CDR3 size: 14 residues. The germline V gene encodes CDR1 GTSNPN and CDR2 SVGIG (reference sequence). Trimming took 0 bases from V and 3 from J, leaving 12 bases between them. DNA of the CDR3: TGTGCCTGGAGTGTCGGGGCAGATGGCTACGAGCAGTACTTC. Amino acid sequence: CAWSVGADGYEQYF.

J is TRBJ1-5 and V is TRBV7-2; D unresolved. Germline CDR1 SGHTA, CDR2 FQGNSA. With 5 bases removed from V and 3 bases from J, the gap between germline ends came to 14 bases. The CDR3 loop spans 15 amino acids. The CDR3 is CASSARAVPNQPQHF. CDR3 in DNA: TGTGCCAGCAGCGCCCGCGCAGTTCCCAATCAGCCCCAGCATTTT.

This clone came up a few times. Other nucleotide sequences from this sample produce the same CDR3. The chain has TRBV29-1 and TRBJ2-5; no clear D gene. V dropped 4 bases and J dropped 4 bases, with 4 bases sitting between them. Germline V lookup: CDR1 SQVTM, CDR2 ANQGSEA. The CDR3 is 10 amino acids. Written as DNA, the CDR3 is TGCAGCGTTGGGGGAGAGACCCAGTACTTC. Translation: CSVGGETQYF.

The chain recombines TRBV15 with TRBJ2-7; TRBD2 matches at 8 bases. Germline V gene data show CDR1 as LNHNV and CDR2 as YYDKDF (reference sequence). CDR3 length equals 16 residues. Unmatched junction bases numbered 10, after V lost 6 bases and J lost 0 bases. The CDR3 sequence: CATSSYTGTSSYEQYF. The CDR3 region has the DNA TGTGCCACCAGTAGTTATACCGGGACTAGCTCCTACGAGCAGTACTTC.

This clone was observed a handful of times. This chain joins TRBV6-6 and TRBJ2-5; D may match TRBD1 or TRBD2 (8 bases each). Germline V gene lookup returns CDR1 MNHNY and CDR2 SVGAGI (reference sequence). The V end was cut by 7 bases, the J end by 2 bases, with 17 bases between. There are 15 residues in the CDR3. CDR3 amino acids: CASNPGGTGQETQYF. The CDR3 DNA reads TGTGCCAGCAATCCGGGGGGGACAGGTCAAGAGACCCAGTACTTC.

This clone was picked up a small number of times. CDR3 bases: TGTGCCAGCAGCGTAGGATATGATATGGAGGAGACCCAGTACTTC. It encodes CASSVGYDMEETQYF. This rearrangement joins TRBV9 to TRBJ2-5; the D is unclear. Deletions cut 0 bases from V and 5 bases from J, with 14 bases between. Per the germline V gene, CDR1 is SGDLS and CDR2 is YYNGEE. The CDR3 is 15 residues long.